This T cell receptor beta chain was profiled in a study of blood T cell repertoires in COVID-19 (dated by TCRdb to the early 2020s). About the study as a whole: The collaborator samples originated in the United States, Italy and Spain and spanned the acute and convalescent phases of COVID-19. Deeply sampled blood TCRbeta repertoires from subjects exposed to, actively infected with, or recovered from COVID-19 were included in the dataset. The prospective study material was composed of cDNA or gDNA derived from T cells, B-cell-depleted T cells, or PBMCs. HLA class I and class II types, where available, came from metadata supplied by the sample provider rather than from assay-based typing. The repertoires were released in a freely available public database intended as a resource for research on the immune response to SARS-CoV-2. Samples came from the ongoing ImmuneRACE study (first 160 participants) plus 1,254 subjects from 6 global collaborators. The sample metadata nearly always contained a de-identified subject ID, COVID-19 status, age in years and sex.

Spanning cysteine to phenylalanine, the CDR3 consists of 16 amino acids. The DNA shown is the 48-base CDR3, in frame from base 1. CDR1 and CDR2 were assigned from the germline V gene as SGHRS and YFSETQ. A distance of 9 bases separates the germline ends of V and J, which lose 0 bases and 0 bases respectively. TCRbeta CDR3 regions were amplified from genomic DNA by means of the immunoSEQ Assay, a bias-controlled multiplex PCR. Concerning the study's data processing: The number of nucleated cells in each sample was estimated from the amplification of reference gene primers within the assay. To quantify the absolute abundance of each unique TCRbeta CDR3 rearrangement, sequence reads were collapsed and filtered. For each sample, productive Simpson clonality was calculated by taking the square root of Simpson's diversity index across productive rearrangements. Drawn from immuneACCESS, this table holds only the in-frame rearrangements with V and J called that TCRdb kept. Clones are partly lost; checked studies trace under half to an unresolved V gene and leave the rest unexplained. V and J calls and clone size follow that table, whereas D and trimming were derived from the DNA. This sample gives tens of thousands of clones in total; roughly nine tenths of them show up just once. 20% to 25% of the sample comes from the top ten.

General conclusions and limits of the study: The amount of clinical and demographic metadata varied by source and participant and was provided uncurated.

Regarding this clone: Its recognized antigen is unknown. No quality values exist for individual bases; no much larger clone is one base distant.

At one collaborating source in Seattle, patients were enrolled during active infection and were followed longitudinally through the course of disease. Collaborating institutions collected whole blood in K2EDTA tubes following their own protocols. For TCRbeta analysis, collaborators shipped samples in one of three forms: frozen whole blood, isolated PBMCs, or DNA extracted from either of those sample types. This TCR came from a woman aged 80 or over with COVID-19, enrolled during active disease. Sequencing was done on a sample of peripheral blood. The chain is made from TRBV5-1 and TRBJ2-2; the D gene is possibly TRBD1, with 5 bases matching. CDR3 sequence: CASSLGQGANTGELFF. The DNA sequence is as follows: TGCGCCAGCAGCTTGGGGCAGGGTGCGAACACCGGGGAGCTGTTTTTT.